This T cell receptor beta chain came from a study of cytomegalovirus exposure and HLA in healthy donors. The overall study: Researchers found that about 84% of over 350 genotyped donors fell within the Caucasian-associated ancestry cluster.

The PCR used 60 Vbeta and 13 Jbeta primers. How the authors handled the data: A later analysis counted around 80 million unique TCR beta chains, some 10 million shared. The repertoire was sequenced with immunoSEQ multiplex PCR; TCRdb's copy has only in-frame clones and lacks some. V, J and clone size derive from that table, while D and trimming were established from the DNA sequence. The repertoire has about 150,000 clones, approximately 70% of them found once; the top ten carry approximately 1.8%. Though nominally healthy at sampling, donors likely had unrecorded immune exposures. The CDR3 runs 17 residues. The V and J ends lost 3 bases and 6 bases, in that order; junction bases with no gene match: 12. The V gene's germline CDR1 is SGHNT and CDR2 YYREEE (reference sequence).

The sample comprised PBMCs. The sequence came from a woman aged 18 to 35 in good health and CMV-seronegative. V usage is TRBV5-4 and J usage is TRBJ2-3, with TRBD2 identical over 11 bases. The DNA for the CDR3 is TGTGCCAGCAGCTCGAGACTAGCGGGATCAGATCTGGATACGCAGTATTTT. It translates to CASSSRLAGSDLDTQYF.